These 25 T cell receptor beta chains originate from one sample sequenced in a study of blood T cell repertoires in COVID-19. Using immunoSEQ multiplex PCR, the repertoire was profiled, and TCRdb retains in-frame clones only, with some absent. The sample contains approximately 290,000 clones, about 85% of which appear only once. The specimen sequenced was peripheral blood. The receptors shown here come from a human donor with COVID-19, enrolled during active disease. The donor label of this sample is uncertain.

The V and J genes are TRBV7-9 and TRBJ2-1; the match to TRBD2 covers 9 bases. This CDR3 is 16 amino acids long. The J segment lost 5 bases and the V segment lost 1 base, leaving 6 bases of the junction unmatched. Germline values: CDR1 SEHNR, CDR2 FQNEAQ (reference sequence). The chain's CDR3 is CASSLGGRVSHNEQFF. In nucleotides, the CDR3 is TGTGCCAGCAGCTTAGGCGGGAGGGTGTCCCACAATGAGCAGTTCTTC.

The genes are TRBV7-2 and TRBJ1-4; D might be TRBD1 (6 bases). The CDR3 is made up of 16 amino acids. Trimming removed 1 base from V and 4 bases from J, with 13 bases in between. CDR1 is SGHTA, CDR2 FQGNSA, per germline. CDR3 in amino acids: CASSLGGGANNEKLFF. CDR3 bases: TGTGCCAGCAGCTTAGGAGGGGGGGCGAATAATGAAAAACTGTTTTTT.

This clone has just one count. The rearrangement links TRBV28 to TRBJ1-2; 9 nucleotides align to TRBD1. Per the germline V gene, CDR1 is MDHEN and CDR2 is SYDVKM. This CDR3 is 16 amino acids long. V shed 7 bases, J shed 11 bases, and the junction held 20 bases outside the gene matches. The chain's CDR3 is CASTKANRDRVVGYTF. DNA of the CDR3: TGTGCCAGCACCAAGGCCAATCGGGACAGGGTTGTGGGGTACACCTTC.

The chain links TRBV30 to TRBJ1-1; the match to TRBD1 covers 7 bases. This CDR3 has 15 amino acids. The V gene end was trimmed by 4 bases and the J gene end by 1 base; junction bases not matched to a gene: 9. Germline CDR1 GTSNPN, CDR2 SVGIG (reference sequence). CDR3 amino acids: CAWNYRGSTNTEAFF. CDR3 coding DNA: TGTGCCTGGAACTACAGGGGTTCAACGAACACTGAAGCTTTCTTT.

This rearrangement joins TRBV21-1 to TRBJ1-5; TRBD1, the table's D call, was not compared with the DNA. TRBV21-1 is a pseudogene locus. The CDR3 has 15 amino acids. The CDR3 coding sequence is TGTGCCAGCAGCAATAAGGGACAGGGCAATCAGCCCCAGCATTTT. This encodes CASSNKGQGNQPQHF.

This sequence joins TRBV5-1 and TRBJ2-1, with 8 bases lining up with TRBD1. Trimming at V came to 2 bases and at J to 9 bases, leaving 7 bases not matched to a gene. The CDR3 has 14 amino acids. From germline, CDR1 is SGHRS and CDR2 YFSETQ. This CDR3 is CASSLTGGSSEQFF. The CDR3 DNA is TGCGCCAGCAGCTTAACAGGGGGTTCGAGTGAGCAGTTCTTC.

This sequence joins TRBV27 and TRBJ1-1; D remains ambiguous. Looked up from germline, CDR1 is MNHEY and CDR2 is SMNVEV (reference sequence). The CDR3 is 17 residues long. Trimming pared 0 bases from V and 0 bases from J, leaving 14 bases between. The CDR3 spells CASSLSWEGRMNTEAFF. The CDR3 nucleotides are TGTGCCAGCAGTTTATCGTGGGAAGGGAGGATGAACACTGAAGCTTTCTTT.

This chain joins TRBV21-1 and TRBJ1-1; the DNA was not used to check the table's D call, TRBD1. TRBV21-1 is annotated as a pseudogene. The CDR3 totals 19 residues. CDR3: CASSKLPAKRGTGDTEAFF. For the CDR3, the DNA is TGTGCCAGCAGCAAACTCCCAGCAAAGAGGGGGACAGGGGACACTGAAGCTTTCTTT.

This chain's CDR3 is CASSENRGRDSPLHF. The CDR3 region has the DNA TGTGCCAGCAGTGAAAACAGGGGGAGAGATTCACCCCTCCACTTT. The V call is TRBV28, the J call TRBJ1-6; TRBD1 aligns across 8 bases. The germline V gene encodes CDR1 MDHEN and CDR2 SYDVKM. V lost 5 bases, J lost 8 bases, and 8 bases stayed unmatched. This CDR3 comprises 15 residues.

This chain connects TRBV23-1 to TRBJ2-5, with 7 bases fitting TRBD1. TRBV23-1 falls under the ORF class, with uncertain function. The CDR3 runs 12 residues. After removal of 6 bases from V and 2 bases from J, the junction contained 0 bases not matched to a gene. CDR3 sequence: CASRGQQETQYF. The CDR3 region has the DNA TGCGCCAGCAGGGGACAGCAAGAGACCCAGTACTTC.

The CDR3 loop is CASSQRDRANTGELFF. CDR3 bases: TGTGCCAGCAGTCAACGAGACAGGGCGAACACCGGGGAGCTGTTTTTT. The chain links TRBV3-1 (or the pseudogene TRBV3-2) to TRBJ2-2, with 7 nucleotides matching TRBD1. J lost 0 bases, V lost 6 bases, and 7 bases had no gene match. The CDR3 sequence is 16 residues long. Germline CDR1 LGHDT, CDR2 YNNKEL (reference sequence).

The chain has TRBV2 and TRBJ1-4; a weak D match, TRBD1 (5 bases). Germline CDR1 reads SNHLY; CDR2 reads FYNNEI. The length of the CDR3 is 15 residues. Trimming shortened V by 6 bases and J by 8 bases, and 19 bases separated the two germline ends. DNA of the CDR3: TGTGCCAGCAGCCGAACCGGGACTGGGATGGAAAAACTGTTTTTT. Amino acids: CASSRTGTGMEKLFF.

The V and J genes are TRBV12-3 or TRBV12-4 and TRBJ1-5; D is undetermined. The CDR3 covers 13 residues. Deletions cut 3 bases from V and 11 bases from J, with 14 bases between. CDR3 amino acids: CASSFSQAEAQHF. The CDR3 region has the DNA TGTGCCAGCAGTTTTTCACAAGCGGAGGCCCAGCATTTT.

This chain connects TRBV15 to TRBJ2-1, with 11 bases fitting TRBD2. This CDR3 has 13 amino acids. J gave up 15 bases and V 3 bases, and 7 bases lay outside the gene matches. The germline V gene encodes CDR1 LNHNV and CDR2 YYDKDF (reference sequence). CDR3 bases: TGTGCCACCAGCAGGCTACTAGCGGGAGTATTGTTCTTC. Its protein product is CATSRLLAGVLFF.

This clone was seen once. Here the CDR3 reads CASIGTVNQPQHF. The CDR3 DNA is TGTGCCAGCATCGGGACAGTTAATCAGCCCCAGCATTTT. V is TRBV12-3 or TRBV12-4 and J is TRBJ1-5; 7 bases are a match to TRBD1. Trimming at V came to 7 bases and at J to 4 bases, leaving 4 bases not matched to a gene. The CDR3 loop spans 13 amino acids.

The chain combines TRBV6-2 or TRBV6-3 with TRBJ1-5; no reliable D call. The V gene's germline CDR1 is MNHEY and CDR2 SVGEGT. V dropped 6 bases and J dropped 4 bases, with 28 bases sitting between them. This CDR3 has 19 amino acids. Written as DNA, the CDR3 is TGTGCCAGCAGCAGTTGGAACGCCGGAGAGGGTTATGGGAATCAGCCCCAGCATTTT. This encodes CASSSWNAGEGYGNQPQHF.

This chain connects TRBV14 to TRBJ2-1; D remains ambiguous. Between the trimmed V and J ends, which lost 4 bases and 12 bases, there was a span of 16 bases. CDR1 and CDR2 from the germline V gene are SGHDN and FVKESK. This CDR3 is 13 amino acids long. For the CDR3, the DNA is TGTGCCAGCAGCCTAACAGTTGGCCAGGCGCAGTTCTTC. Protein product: CASSLTVGQAQFF.

Written as DNA, the CDR3 is TGTGCCAGCTCATCGGGGACTGCTGGGACCGGGGAGCTGTTTTTT. It encodes CASSSGTAGTGELFF. J is TRBJ2-2 and V is TRBV18; tentatively, D is TRBD2 (6 bases). This CDR3 contains 15 residues. Germline V CDR1 and CDR2: KGHSH, LQKENI. V was clipped by 5 bases and J by 5 bases, with 15 bases between them.

The CDR3: CASSEGTGIDTQYF. In DNA form, the CDR3 reads TGTGCCAGCAGTGAAGGGACAGGTATAGATACGCAGTATTTT. The V gene is TRBV25-1, the J gene TRBJ2-3, with 8 nucleotides matching TRBD1. Trimming took 2 bases from V and 5 from J; bases not matched to a gene: 3. CDR3 length: 14 residues. CDR1 and CDR2 from the germline V gene are MGHDK and SYGVNS.

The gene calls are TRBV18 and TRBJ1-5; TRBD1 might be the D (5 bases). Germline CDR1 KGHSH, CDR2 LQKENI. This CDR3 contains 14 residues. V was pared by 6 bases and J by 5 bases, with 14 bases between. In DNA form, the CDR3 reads TGTGCCAGCTCCTCAAGCGGGGGAGATCAGCCCCAGCATTTT. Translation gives CASSSSGGDQPQHF.

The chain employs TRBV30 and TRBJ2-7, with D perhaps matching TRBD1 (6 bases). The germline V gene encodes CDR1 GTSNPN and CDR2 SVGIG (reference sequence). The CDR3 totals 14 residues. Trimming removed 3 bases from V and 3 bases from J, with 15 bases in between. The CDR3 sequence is CAWSVETGRYEQYF. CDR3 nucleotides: TGTGCCTGGAGCGTTGAGACAGGCCGCTACGAGCAGTACTTC.

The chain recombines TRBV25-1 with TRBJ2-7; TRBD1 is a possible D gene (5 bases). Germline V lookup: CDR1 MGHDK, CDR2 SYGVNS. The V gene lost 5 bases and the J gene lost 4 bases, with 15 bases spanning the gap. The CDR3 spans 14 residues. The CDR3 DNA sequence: TGTGCCAGCAGTCCCCCCCAGGGTTGGTACGAGCAGTACTTC. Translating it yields CASSPPQGWYEQYF.

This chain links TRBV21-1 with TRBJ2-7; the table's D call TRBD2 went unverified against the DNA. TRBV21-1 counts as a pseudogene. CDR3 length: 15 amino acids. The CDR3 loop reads CASSKGETSGTEQYF. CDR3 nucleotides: TGTGCCAGCAGCAAAGGAGAGACTAGCGGGACTGAGCAGTACTTC.

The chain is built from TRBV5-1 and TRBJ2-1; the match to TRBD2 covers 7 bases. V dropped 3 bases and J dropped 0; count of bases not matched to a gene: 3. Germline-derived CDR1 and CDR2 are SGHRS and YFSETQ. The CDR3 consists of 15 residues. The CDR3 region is CASSSERGSYNEQFF. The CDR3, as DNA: TGCGCCAGCAGCTCCGAGCGGGGCTCCTACAATGAGCAGTTCTTC.

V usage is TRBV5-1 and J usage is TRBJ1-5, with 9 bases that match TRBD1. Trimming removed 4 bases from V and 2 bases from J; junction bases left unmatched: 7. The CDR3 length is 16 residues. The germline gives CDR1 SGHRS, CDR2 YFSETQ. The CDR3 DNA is TGCGCCAGCAGCCCGAGGAGGACAGGGGGCAATCAGCCCCAGCATTTT. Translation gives CASSPRRTGGNQPQHF.